A selection of T cell receptor beta chains follows, all from one sample in a study of cytomegalovirus exposure and HLA in healthy donors. Only in-frame clones appear in the TCRdb table, and some are missing; sequencing was by immunoSEQ multiplex PCR. The sample includes about 130,000 clones, 80% seen only once; the top ten take 1%. The sequenced sample consisted of PBMCs. All receptors come from a man aged 35 to 55 in good health and CMV-seronegative. Each CDR3 is given with its conserved first and last residue. The D gene is left open where the match is weak. Clone size, where shown, is once, few, many, or a class for clones that have expanded.

>few|TRBV6-5|TRBJ1-4|TRBD1
CASSRTGGSEKLFF
TGTGCCAGCAGCAGGACAGGAGGTAGTGAAAAACTGTTTTTT
>-|TRBV29-1|TRBJ2-1|TRBD2
CSVLPTSGGVHEQFF
TGCAGCGTTCTACCAACTAGCGGGGGGGTTCATGAGCAGTTCTTC
>few|TRBV6-6|TRBJ2-7|-
CASSYRTGSTYEQYF
TGTGCCAGCAGTTACCGAACGGGATCCACCTACGAGCAGTACTTC
>few|TRBV2|TRBJ2-3|TRBD2
CASTEAGGSTDTQYF
TGTGCCAGCACTGAAGCGGGAGGGAGCACAGATACGCAGTATTTT
>-|TRBV10-3|TRBJ1-3|TRBD1
CAIRDRAGNTIYF
TGTGCCATCAGAGACAGGGCTGGAAACACCATATATTTT
>-|TRBV5-1|TRBJ2-3|-
CASSLQTPGVDTQYF
TGCGCCAGCAGCTTGCAGACGCCCGGGGTGGATACGCAGTATTTT
>-|TRBV28|TRBJ2-4|-
CASRGAGGSDIQYF
TGTGCCAGCAGGGGCGCAGGCGGGTCGGACATTCAGTACTTC
>few|TRBV12-5|TRBJ2-2|TRBD1
CASGLVQWTQRGRPTGELFF
TGTGCTAGTGGTTTGGTACAGTGGACCCAGAGGGGGCGTCCCACCGGGGAGCTGTTTTTT
>-|TRBV19|TRBJ2-7|-
CASSIGPAAYEQYF
TGTGCCAGTAGTATTGGGCCGGCCGCCTACGAGCAGTACTTC
>-|TRBV4-1|TRBJ1-2|TRBD1
CASSERQGPSYGYTF
TGCGCCAGCAGCGAGAGACAGGGGCCGTCCTATGGCTACACCTTC
>-|TRBV30|TRBJ2-7|TRBD1
CACGGRGRYEQYF
TGTGCCTGTGGCGGCAGGGGGCGCTACGAGCAGTACTTC
>once|TRBV30|TRBJ2-1|-
CAWSVRVSSSYNEQFF
TGTGCCTGGAGTGTACGGGTTTCCAGCTCCTACAATGAGCAGTTCTTC
>-|TRBV5-1|TRBJ2-7|-
CASSPNGIYGQYF
TGCGCCAGCAGTCCCAACGGGATCTACGGGCAGTACTTC
>few|TRBV5-6|TRBJ1-3|-
CASSTRPSSGNTIYF
TGTGCCAGCAGCACGAGACCTAGCTCTGGAAACACCATATATTTT
>-|TRBV15|TRBJ2-2|-
CATSRRVGTANTGELFF
TGTGCCACCAGCAGAAGAGTAGGTACAGCGAACACCGGGGAGCTGTTTTTT
>-|TRBV5-4|TRBJ2-1|-
CASSPPRGMVTQTPYNEQFF
TGTGCCAGCAGCCCACCCCGGGGGATGGTGACGCAGACGCCCTACAATGAGCAGTTCTTC
>-|TRBV7-9|TRBJ1-1|-
CASSGRGMNTEAFF
TGTGCCAGCAGCGGCAGGGGCATGAACACTGAAGCTTTCTTT
>once|TRBV5-1|TRBJ1-1|TRBD1
CASSWGTDTEAFF
TGCGCCAGCAGCTGGGGGACAGACACTGAAGCTTTCTTT
>once|TRBV27|TRBJ2-1|-
CASSLRGGVYNEQFF
TGTGCCAGCAGTTTAAGGGGGGGGGTATACAATGAGCAGTTCTTC
>-|TRBV10-3|TRBJ2-1|TRBD2
CAISEPLGLAGDNEQFF
TGTGCCATCAGTGAGCCCCTGGGACTAGCGGGAGACAATGAGCAGTTCTTC
>-|TRBV5-6|TRBJ1-1|TRBD1
CASSLDTGAGTEAFF
TGTGCCAGCAGCTTGGATACAGGGGCAGGCACTGAAGCTTTCTTT
>-|TRBV10-3|TRBJ2-7|-
CAISESVAGGEQYF
TGTGCCATCAGTGAGTCAGTGGCGGGCGGCGAGCAGTACTTC
>-|TRBV5-1|TRBJ1-2|TRBD1
CASSLMDRQLYGYTF
TGCGCCAGCAGCTTAATGGACAGGCAGCTCTATGGCTACACCTTC
>-|TRBV29-1|TRBJ2-2|TRBD2
CSAERRRGDTGELFF
TGCAGCGCCGAAAGACGGCGGGGGGACACCGGGGAGCTGTTTTTT